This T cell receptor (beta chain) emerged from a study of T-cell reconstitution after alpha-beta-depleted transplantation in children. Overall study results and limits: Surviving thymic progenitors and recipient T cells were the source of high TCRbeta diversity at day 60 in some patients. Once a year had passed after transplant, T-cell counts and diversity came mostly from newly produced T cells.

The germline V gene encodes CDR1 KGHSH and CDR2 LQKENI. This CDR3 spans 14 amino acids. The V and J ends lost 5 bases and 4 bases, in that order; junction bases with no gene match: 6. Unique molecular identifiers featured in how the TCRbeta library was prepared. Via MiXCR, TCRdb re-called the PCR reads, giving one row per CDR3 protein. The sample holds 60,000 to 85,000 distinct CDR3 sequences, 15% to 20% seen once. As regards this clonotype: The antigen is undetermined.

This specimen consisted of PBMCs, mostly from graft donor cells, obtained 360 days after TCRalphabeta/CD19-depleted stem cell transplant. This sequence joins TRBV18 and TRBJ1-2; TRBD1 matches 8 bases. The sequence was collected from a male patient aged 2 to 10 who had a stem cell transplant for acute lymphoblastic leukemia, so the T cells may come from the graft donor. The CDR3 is CASSTYRGGYGYTF. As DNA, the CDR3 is TGTGCCAGCTCAACCTACAGGGGGGGCTATGGCTACACCTTC.